This T cell receptor (beta chain) was retrieved from a study of cytomegalovirus exposure and HLA in healthy donors (dated by TCRdb to the late 2010s). Background on the whole study: An earlier analysis of several hundred of the donors reported approximately 260 Gb of sequence data and roughly 120 million unique TCR beta sequences obtained from approximately 180 million T cells. Besides the first cohort of under 700 subjects, a separate validation cohort made up of 120 different subjects was used. Donor age, sex, ethnicity and CMV serostatus were compiled alongside the repertoire data. A later analysis re-examined previously published TCR beta repertoires from roughly 720 donors and added high-resolution HLA genotyping to investigate patterns of TCR occurrence. In an earlier analysis of 550 to 700 of the donors, high-throughput TCR beta sequencing was used to judge whether each TCR beta V gene segment behaved as functional or pseudogenic. All discovery cohort repertoires had been generated on a single sequencing platform. The number of donors typed differed by locus, with roughly 620-640 for A, B, C, DRB1 and DQB1, around 500 for DQA1, approximately 570 for DPA1, and some 440 for DPB1. An early release that covered some 640 HLA-typed donors contained approximately 300 gigabases of sequencing data and around 80 million unique TCR sequences. Genome-wide SNP genotypes for about 55% of the roughly 670 donors were used in a later genetic analysis, which treated that subset as a discovery cohort. Roughly 5 DR-DQ haplotypes were handled as single units for association and clustering, since linkage in the cohort was strong. HLA typing covered class I and class II loci at four-digit resolution. The aim of the study was to test whether cataloging public T cell receptors could identify signatures of past pathogen exposure. Rather than using new phenotypic data, the later analysis identified candidate immune exposures from TCR beta sequences and from how often those sequences occurred across donors. Among the roughly 380 genotyped donors, approximately 76% belonged to the genetic ancestry cluster associated with self-reported Caucasian donors. On average, 235,054 unique TCR beta nucleotide sequences were sequenced per donor among more than 350 genotyped donors of the cohort, with about 17% of those sequences being non-productive. The study used immunosequencing to profile the T cell repertoires of several hundred subjects and linked those repertoires to cytomegalovirus serostatus. High-throughput TCR immunosequencing, statistical association of individual TCRs with disease status, and machine learning were combined to predict cytomegalovirus infection status. Beyond this particular receptor, the publication reports: In vitro tests confirmed that a few of the cytomegalovirus-associated TCR beta chains recognize cytomegalovirus antigens. The sequencing pipeline was judged likely to have produced a cluster of highly shared sequence variants as a technical artifact. The earlier analysis of nearly 600 of the donors excluded roughly 17 rarely observed V segments, including chromosome 9 orphons, because counts were too low. Because HLA typing was missing for some donors at each locus, association tests included only the typed subset. The 87-base-pair reads could not distinguish some IMGT-functional V segments, including TRBV6-2 and TRBV6-3, so those segments were excluded. Roughly uniform sequencing depth across donors was assumed in presence/absence analyses, although this assumption may not hold. Compared with equally common non-associated chains, HLA-associated TCR beta chains in a later analysis were more clonally expanded and had lower generation probabilities. Linkage disequilibrium might explain the correlated functional status among segregating V segments, but an unknown experimental factor could not be excluded. Broadly in line with IMGT annotations, most TCR beta V segments showed up in productive rearrangements about 87% or about 30% of the time in an earlier analysis of around 550 of the donors. The classifier was reported to diagnose cytomegalovirus status with high specificity and sensitivity in both the original cohort and the validation cohort. In a later analysis, TCR association rates were found to vary across HLA loci, with the most associated TCRs seen for DRB1 alleles and the fewest for HLA-C alleles. In the study, 164 TCR beta chains were listed as associated with cytomegalovirus. Several of the top co-occurrence clusters appeared to be linked to parvovirus B19, influenza, CMV and Epstein-Barr virus, according to a later analysis. A further reported finding was that TCR beta sequences accurately predicted the HLA-A and HLA-B alleles for most subjects in the first cohort. The cohort was sequenced for TCR beta chains only, and without alpha or paired-chain data the features that could be detected were limited. A later genetic analysis reported fewer N-insertions in productive TCRs among donors in an Asian-associated ancestry cluster than the roughly 650-donor mean. Assigning TCR associations to individual alleles was difficult when HLA alleles, especially DR and DQ, strongly co-occurred. V-gene and J-gene trimming of TCR beta chains was associated with a missense DCLRE1C variant in a later genetic analysis, and the association was replicated in an independent cohort. Immune exposure information for the cohort was limited to CMV serostatus. According to a later analysis, most CMV-associated TCR beta chains appeared to be HLA-restricted, and the HLA associations seemed to be driven largely by CMV exposure. At a false discovery rate of 0.05, a later analysis linked 16,951 TCR beta sequences to specific HLA alleles. Most TCR sequences were observed very rarely across donors, whereas some public TCRs were present in many individuals. The authors suggested that the approach could potentially be generalized to other disease states and immunological phenotypes.

Regarding this clone: Its antigen is unknown. Per-base quality was not reported, and no clone a single base away is much larger than it.

The cohort comprised 550 to 700 healthy bone marrow donors. Cohort members were all nominally healthy when sampled, although unrecorded immune exposures were likely present. The donor was CMV seronegative and was included in the group of hundreds of seronegative cohort members. A peripheral blood sample was collected from each donor, and TCR beta sequencing was performed on peripheral blood mononuclear cells. The Qiagen DNeasy Blood Extraction Kit was used to extract genomic DNA from the blood cell samples. CDR1 and CDR2 were assigned from the germline V gene as SGDLS and YYNGEE. Trimming accounts for 3 bases at V and 0 bases at J, while the number of junction bases matched to no gene is 2. The cysteine opens and the phenylalanine closes a CDR3 of 16 amino acids. The sequence is cut down to CDR3 DNA, 48 bases in frame from base 1. Receptors were amplified or captured by the immunoSEQ multiplex PCR assay. For the multiplex PCR, a mixture combining 60 forward primers for TCR Vbeta segments and 13 reverse primers for TCR Jbeta segments was used. Amplification of the CDR3 region of rearranged TCR beta genes was performed with a multiplex PCR assay on genomic DNA. The amplified TCR beta libraries were sequenced on the Illumina HiSeq System as 87-base-pair reads. In the original analysis: A later analysis tallied 70 million to 100 million unique TCR beta chains across the 640 or so repertoires, and some 12 million of those chains were shared by two or more donors. Raw reads were error-corrected and collapsed into unique sequences with a nearest-neighbor algorithm that merged closely related sequences to remove PCR and sequencing errors. V, D and J gene segments were assigned by aligning CDR3 sequences to IMGT reference sequences. For a sequence to be retained, at least a six-nucleotide match to both a V gene segment and a J gene segment was required. A rearrangement counted as productive if the CDR3 had no stop codons and remained in frame with V and J, and every other rearrangement counted as non-productive. Following IMGT convention, CDR3 was defined as the stretch from the second conserved V-encoded cysteine to the conserved J-encoded phenylalanine. In an earlier analysis of some 550 of the donors, sequences lacking an unambiguous match to a single V gene segment were excluded. In an earlier analysis of approximately 590 of the donors, a V segment was called functional when productive rearrangements were above 56.7%, and segregating when the standard deviation between donors exceeded 5%. A statistical classification framework was built to diagnose cytomegalovirus status from the catalog of TCR beta chain sequences. In a later analysis, TCR nucleotide sequences were compared against IMGT/GENE-DB human TR gene sequences so that V and J genes could be assigned. The TCRdist pipeline was used in a later analysis to assign CDR3 sequences and most-parsimonious VDJ recombination scenarios. In a later analysis, each TCR beta chain was defined by its CDR3 amino acid sequence together with its V-gene family, and reads lacking a unique V-gene family were excluded. In a later analysis, 450 to 600 highly shared, low-generation-probability nucleotide sequences were removed to address suspected cross-contamination and a sequencing artifact. In a later analysis, a clonal expansion index for each public chain was calculated from normalized within-repertoire ranks of inferred template counts. Generation probabilities in a later analysis came from a VDJ recombination model fitted to out-of-frame rearrangements, and those results were checked against IGoR. In a later analysis, TCR-TCR, TCR-HLA and TCR-CMV co-occurrence was scored with hypergeometric tests, and a repertoire-size bias correction was applied to TCR pairs. To estimate false discovery rates, a later analysis permuted the HLA or CMV assignments 20 times. A later analysis grouped co-occurring TCRs with DBSCAN, adding TCRdist sequence similarity when clustering within HLA-allele-positive subsets. Repertoires with fewer than 30,000 or more than 120,000 public chains were left out of co-occurrence clustering, as were several repertoires with anomalous nucleotide sharing. This is the immuneACCESS table as TCRdb keeps it, with only in-frame sequences that have V and J called. A part of the clones is gone; compared with another copy, unresolved V genes explain less than half, and the rest is unexplained. V, J and clone size derive from that table, while D and trimming were established from the DNA sequence. This sample holds roughly 140,000 clones; 80% were observed only once. The ten largest make up under 5% of the sample.

Specimen: PBMCs. This TCR derives from a man aged 40-50 years in good health and CMV-seronegative. This chain joins TRBV9 to TRBJ2-1, with 11 central nucleotides matching TRBD1. The nucleotide sequence reads as follows: TGTGCCAGCAGCGGAGGGACAGGGGGCTCCTACAATGAGCAGTTCTTC. This translates into CASSGGTGGSYNEQFF.